This T cell receptor beta chain was retrieved from a study of blood T cell repertoires in COVID-19. Study overall: Acute and convalescent COVID-19 specimens originated in the United States, Italy and Spain. In each case, the material was cDNA or gDNA derived from T cells, B-cell-depleted T cells, or PBMCs.

Methods used by the authors: Estimates of nucleated cell counts were drawn from the amplification of reference gene primers. Data came from immunoSEQ multiplex PCR; TCRdb stores just in-frame clones and leaves some out. The V and J calls and clone size come from that table; D and trimming were worked out from the DNA. The data contain about 480,000 clones, 85% to 90% of them singletons. Seattle patients were enrolled during active infection and followed longitudinally. The CDR3 has 13 amino acids. Germline-derived CDR1 and CDR2 are SGHNT and YYREEE (reference sequence). After removal of 7 bases from V and 10 bases from J, the junction contained 13 bases not matched to a gene.

Specimen: peripheral blood. This TCR was recovered from a woman aged 45-59 years with COVID-19, enrolled during active disease. The chain joins TRBV5-4 to TRBJ2-5; 7 bases are shared with TRBD1. The CDR3 bases are TGTGCCAGCCTCCGTGAGGGGGCCCCAGGCCAGTACTTC. Translating gives CASLREGAPGQYF.